This TCR beta chain was observed in a study of cytomegalovirus exposure and HLA in healthy donors (TCRdb year 2017). A note on the overall study: An earlier analysis of roughly 570 of the donors reported over 250 Gb of sequence data and around 110 million unique TCR beta sequences obtained from about 180 million T cells. An early release that covered fewer than 800 HLA-typed donors contained approximately 290 gigabases of sequencing data and 70 million to 100 million unique TCR sequences. Of the 398 genotyped donors, around 81% fell in the genetic ancestry cluster associated with self-reported Caucasian donors. The study was designed to test whether signatures of past pathogen exposure could be identified by cataloging public T cell receptors. The study profiled the T cell repertoires of under 850 subjects by immunosequencing and related them to cytomegalovirus serostatus. In addition to the first cohort of 650 to 750 subjects, a separate validation cohort of 120 different subjects was used. To predict cytomegalovirus infection status, the study brought together high-throughput TCR immunosequencing, statistical association of individual TCRs with disease status, and machine learning. In a later analysis, previously published TCR beta repertoires from some 640 donors were re-analyzed and high-resolution HLA genotyping was added so that TCR occurrence patterns could be studied. The later analysis used no new phenotypic data to find candidate immune exposures, relying instead on TCR beta sequences and their occurrence across donors. In an earlier analysis of 500 to 650 of the donors, high-throughput TCR beta sequencing was used to judge whether each TCR beta V gene segment behaved as functional or pseudogenic. Donor age, sex, ethnicity and CMV serostatus were compiled together with the repertoire data. A later genetic analysis used genome-wide SNP genotypes for about 65% of the roughly 700 donors, treating that subset as a discovery cohort. Every repertoire in the discovery cohort had been generated on one and the same sequencing platform. Class I and class II HLA loci were covered by the typing at four-digit resolution. Typing coverage varied by locus: about 620-630 donors for A, B, C, DRB1 and DQB1; 522 for DQA1; approximately 570 for DPA1; fewer than 480 for DPB1. Because of strong linkage in the cohort, 5 or 6 DR-DQ haplotypes were treated as single units for association and clustering. On average, about 200,000 unique TCR beta nucleotide sequences were sequenced per donor among about 400 genotyped donors of the cohort, with roughly 20% of those sequences being non-productive.

Library construction relied on the immunoSEQ multiplex PCR assay. For the multiplex PCR, a mixture combining 60 forward primers for TCR Vbeta segments and 13 reverse primers for TCR Jbeta segments was used. The CDR3 region of rearranged TCR beta genes was amplified from genomic DNA with a multiplex PCR assay. The amplified TCR beta libraries were sequenced on the Illumina HiSeq System as 87-base-pair reads. In the source study's methods: A later analysis counted tens of millions of unique TCR beta chains across the 550 to 750 repertoires, and roughly 10 million of these chains were shared by at least two donors. Raw reads were error-corrected and collapsed into unique sequences by a nearest-neighbor algorithm in which closely related sequences were merged to remove PCR and sequencing errors. CDR3 sequences were aligned to IMGT reference sequences to assign V, D and J gene segments. For a sequence to be retained, a match of at least six nucleotides was required to both a V gene segment and a J gene segment. Rearrangements were classified as productive when the CDR3 lacked stop codons and remained in frame with V and J, and all other rearrangements were classified as non-productive. CDR3 was defined according to IMGT convention as the region running from the second conserved V-encoded cysteine to the conserved J-encoded phenylalanine. In an earlier analysis of more than 550 of the donors, sequences lacking an unambiguous match to a single V gene segment were excluded. An earlier analysis of a few hundred of the donors called V segments functional above 56.7% productive rearrangements and segregating when the between-donor standard deviation exceeded 5%. To diagnose cytomegalovirus status from the catalog of TCR beta chain sequences, a statistical classification framework was built. A later analysis assigned V and J genes by comparing TCR nucleotide sequences with IMGT/GENE-DB human TR gene sequences. In a later analysis, CDR3 sequences and most-parsimonious VDJ recombination scenarios were assigned using the TCRdist pipeline. In a later analysis, every TCR beta chain was defined by the combination of its CDR3 amino acid sequence and its V-gene family, and reads without a unique V-gene family were dropped. As a way to deal with suspected cross-contamination and a sequencing artifact, a later analysis dropped approximately 570 nucleotide sequences that were highly shared and had low generation probability. In a later analysis, a clonal expansion index was calculated for each public chain from normalized within-repertoire ranks of inferred template counts. A later analysis computed generation probabilities with a VDJ recombination model fitted to out-of-frame rearrangements, and checked the results against IGoR. A later analysis scored TCR-TCR, TCR-HLA and TCR-CMV co-occurrence with hypergeometric tests, applying a repertoire-size bias correction to TCR pairs. False discovery rates were estimated in a later analysis by permuting HLA or CMV assignments 20 times. In a later analysis, co-occurring TCRs were grouped using DBSCAN, and TCRdist sequence similarity was added for clustering within HLA-allele-positive subsets. Co-occurrence clustering excluded repertoires with fewer than 30,000 or more than 120,000 public chains, plus five with anomalous nucleotide sharing. The immuneACCESS repertoire file appears here via TCRdb, limited to in-frame rearrangements. These files lack a portion of the clones; in checked studies, under half of the deficit traces to unresolved V genes, and the cause of the others is not known. V, J and clone size are taken as reported in that table, and D and trimming were inferred from the DNA itself. The sample records about 96,000 clones, approximately 74% of which are singletons. The biggest ten clones account for around 3% of the sample.

What the research found in general, with its limitations: Because some donors lacked HLA typing at each locus, the association tests relied only on the typed subset. A group of highly shared sequence variants was considered likely to be a technical artifact of the sequencing pipeline. An association between a missense DCLRE1C variant and V-gene and J-gene trimming of TCR beta chains was found in a later genetic analysis and replicated in an independent cohort. The cohort was sequenced for TCR beta chains only, and without alpha or paired-chain data the features that could be detected were limited. In both the original and validation cohorts, the classifier was reported to diagnose cytomegalovirus status with high specificity and sensitivity. Because the 87-base-pair reads could not distinguish some IMGT-functional V segments, including TRBV6-2 and TRBV6-3, those segments were excluded. A later analysis reported that several top co-occurrence clusters appeared linked to parvovirus B19, influenza, CMV and Epstein-Barr virus. In an earlier analysis of 587 of the donors, most TCR beta V segments were observed in productive rearrangements about 90% or about 30% of the time, broadly matching IMGT annotations. Because counts were too low, under 20 rarely observed V segments, including chromosome 9 orphons, were left out of the earlier analysis of approximately 500 of the donors. In a later genetic analysis, fewer N-insertions in productive TCRs were reported among donors in an Asian-associated ancestry cluster than the approximately 670-donor mean. The study listed 150 to 200 TCR beta chains as associated with cytomegalovirus. A later analysis found that TCR association rates varied across HLA loci, with DRB1 alleles showing the most associated TCRs and HLA-C alleles the fewest. A later analysis found that most CMV-associated TCR beta chains appeared HLA-restricted, with HLA associations seemingly driven largely by CMV exposure. When HLA alleles, especially DR and DQ, strongly co-occurred, TCR associations were difficult to assign to individual alleles. Three of the identified cytomegalovirus-associated TCR beta chains were confirmed in vitro to be specific for cytomegalovirus antigens. Specific HLA alleles were associated with 15,000 to 20,000 TCR beta sequences at a false discovery rate of 0.05 in a later analysis. Immune exposure information for the cohort was limited to CMV serostatus. Linkage disequilibrium might explain the correlated functional status among segregating V segments, but an unknown experimental factor could not be excluded. It was suggested by the authors that the approach could potentially be generalized to other disease states and immunological phenotypes. While some public TCRs were present in many individuals, most TCR sequences turned up only very rarely across donors. Presence/absence analyses assumed roughly uniform sequencing depth across donors, an assumption that may not hold. In a later analysis, HLA-associated TCR beta chains showed more clonal expansion and lower generation probabilities than non-associated chains that were equally common. A further reported finding was that TCR beta sequences accurately predicted the HLA-A and HLA-B alleles for most subjects in the first cohort.

The cohort comprised around 690 healthy bone marrow donors. All cohort members were sampled while nominally healthy, although unrecorded immune exposures were likely present. The donor was CMV seropositive and belonged to the group of 250 to 300 seropositive cohort members. Each donor provided a peripheral blood sample, and peripheral blood mononuclear cells were used for TCR beta sequencing. Genomic DNA extraction from the blood cell samples was performed with the Qiagen DNeasy Blood Extraction Kit. As regards this clone: It has no known antigen specificity. Nothing much larger sits one base from this clone, and base qualities are not available.

CDR1 and CDR2 are read off the germline V gene (reference sequence) as LNHNV and YYDKDF. From its cysteine to its phenylalanine, the CDR3 spans 13 amino acids. The entry retains the CDR3 DNA only, 39 bases that are in frame from base 1. A distance of 13 bases separates the germline ends of V and J, which lose 5 bases and 9 bases respectively. The TCR sequence derives from a female donor in good health and CMV-seropositive. The sample comprised PBMCs. This sequence uses TRBV15 and TRBJ2-2; 6 matching bases give a weak D call of TRBD1. The DNA sequence follows: TGTGCCACCAGCCGGTACAGGGACAGGGAGCTGTTTTTT. It specifies CATSRYRDRELFF.